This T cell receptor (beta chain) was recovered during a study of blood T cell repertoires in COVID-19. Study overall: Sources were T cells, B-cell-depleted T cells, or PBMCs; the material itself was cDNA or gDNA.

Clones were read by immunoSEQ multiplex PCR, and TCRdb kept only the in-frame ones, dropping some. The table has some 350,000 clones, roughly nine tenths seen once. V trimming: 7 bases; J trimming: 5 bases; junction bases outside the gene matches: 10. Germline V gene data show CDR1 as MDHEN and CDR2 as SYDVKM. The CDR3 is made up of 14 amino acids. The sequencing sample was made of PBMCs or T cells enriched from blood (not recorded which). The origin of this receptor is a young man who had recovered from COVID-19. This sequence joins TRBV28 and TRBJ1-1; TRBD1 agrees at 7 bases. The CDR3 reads CASTLEGAHTEAFF. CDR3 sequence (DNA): TGTGCCAGCACGCTTGAGGGGGCGCATACTGAAGCTTTCTTT.